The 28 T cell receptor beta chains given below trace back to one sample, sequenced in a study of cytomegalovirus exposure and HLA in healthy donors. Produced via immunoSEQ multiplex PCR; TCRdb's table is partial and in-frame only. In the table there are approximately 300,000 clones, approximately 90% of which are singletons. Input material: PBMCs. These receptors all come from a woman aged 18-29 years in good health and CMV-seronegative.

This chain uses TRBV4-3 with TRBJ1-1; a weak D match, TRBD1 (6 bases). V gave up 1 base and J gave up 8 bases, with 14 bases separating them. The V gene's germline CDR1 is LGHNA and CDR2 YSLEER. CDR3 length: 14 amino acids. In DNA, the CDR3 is TGCGCCAGCAGCCAAGCCAGGGGCGACTTCGAAGCTTTCTTT. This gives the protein CASSQARGDFEAFF.

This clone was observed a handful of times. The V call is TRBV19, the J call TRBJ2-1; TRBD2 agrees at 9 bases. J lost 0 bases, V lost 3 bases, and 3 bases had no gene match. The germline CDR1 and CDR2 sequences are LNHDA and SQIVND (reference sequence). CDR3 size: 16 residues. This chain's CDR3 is CASSISSGSSYNEQFF. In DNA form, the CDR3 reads TGTGCCAGTAGTATCAGTAGCGGGAGCTCCTACAATGAGCAGTTCTTC.

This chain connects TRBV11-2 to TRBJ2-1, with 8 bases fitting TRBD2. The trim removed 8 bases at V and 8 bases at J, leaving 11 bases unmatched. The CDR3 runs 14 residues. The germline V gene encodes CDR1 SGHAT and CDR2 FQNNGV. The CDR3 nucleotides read TGTGCCAGCGGAGGGGTAGCGGGACGGGATGAGCAGTTCTTC. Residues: CASGGVAGRDEQFF.

This chain's CDR3 is CASSGDRATHQPQHF. Written as DNA, the CDR3 is TGTGCCAGCAGTGGTGACAGGGCCACCCATCAGCCCCAGCATTTT. This rearrangement joins TRBV28 to TRBJ1-5; TRBD1 aligns across 7 bases. The ends lost 5 bases at V and 5 bases at J; junction bases unmatched: 9. In germline, CDR1 is MDHEN, CDR2 SYDVKM. The CDR3 contains 15 residues.

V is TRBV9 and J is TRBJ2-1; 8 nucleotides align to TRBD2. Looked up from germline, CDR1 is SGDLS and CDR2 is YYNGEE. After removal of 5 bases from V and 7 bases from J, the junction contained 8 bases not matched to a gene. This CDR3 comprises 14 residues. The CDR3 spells CASSAGTSSNEQFF. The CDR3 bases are TGTGCCAGCAGTGCCGGGACTAGTTCTAATGAGCAGTTCTTC. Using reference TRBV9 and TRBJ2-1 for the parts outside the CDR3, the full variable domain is DSGVTQTPKHLITATGQRVTLRCSPRSGDLSVYWYQQSLDQGLQFLIQYYNGEERAKGNILERFSAQQFPDLHSELNLSSLELGDSALYFCASSAGTSSNEQFFGPGTRLTVL.

CDR3 region: CASSYSRQGPEGYTF. The CDR3 DNA sequence: TGTGCCAGCAGTTACTCGAGGCAGGGCCCTGAGGGCTACACCTTC. The chain joins TRBV6-5 to TRBJ1-2, with a weak D call TRBD1 (5 bases). Looked up from germline, CDR1 is MNHEY and CDR2 is SVGAGI. The V end was cut by 0 bases, the J end by 8 bases, with 16 bases between. This CDR3 contains 15 residues.

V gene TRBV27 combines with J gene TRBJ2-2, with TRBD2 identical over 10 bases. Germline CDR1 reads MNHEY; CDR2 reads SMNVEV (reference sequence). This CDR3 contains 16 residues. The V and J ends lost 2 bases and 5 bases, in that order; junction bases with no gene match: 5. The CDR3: CASSLEASGRTGELFF. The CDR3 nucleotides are TGTGCCAGCAGTTTAGAGGCTAGCGGGAGAACCGGGGAGCTGTTTTTT.

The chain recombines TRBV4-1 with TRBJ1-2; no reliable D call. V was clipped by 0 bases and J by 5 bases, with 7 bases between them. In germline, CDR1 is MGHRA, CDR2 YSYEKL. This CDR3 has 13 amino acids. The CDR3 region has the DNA TGCGCCAGCAGCCAAGATCCGGGGTATGGCTACACCTTC. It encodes CASSQDPGYGYTF.

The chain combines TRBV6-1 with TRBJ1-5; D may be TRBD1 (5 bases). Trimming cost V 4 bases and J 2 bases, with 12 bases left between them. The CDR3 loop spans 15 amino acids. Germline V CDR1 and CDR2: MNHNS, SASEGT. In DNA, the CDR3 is TGTGCCAGCAGTGGGGGGGGAGCCGGCAATCAGCCCCAGCATTTT. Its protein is CASSGGGAGNQPQHF.

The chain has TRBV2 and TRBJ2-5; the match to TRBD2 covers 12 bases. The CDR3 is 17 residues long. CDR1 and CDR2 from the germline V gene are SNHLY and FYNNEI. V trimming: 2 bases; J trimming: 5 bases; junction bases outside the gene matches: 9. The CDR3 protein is CASSERVASGRGETQYF. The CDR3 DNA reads TGTGCCAGCAGTGAACGGGTGGCTAGCGGGAGGGGGGAGACCCAGTACTTC. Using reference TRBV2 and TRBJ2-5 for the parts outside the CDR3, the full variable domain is EPEVTQTPSHQVTQMGQEVILRCVPISNHLYFYWYRQILGQKVEFLVSFYNNEISEKSEIFDDQFSVERPDGSNFTLKIRSTKLEDSAMYFCASSERVASGRGETQYFGPGTRLLVL.

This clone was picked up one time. The CDR3 nucleotides read TGTGCCAGCACCCCGGCGCCTAGCGAATACAATGAGCAGTTCTTC. Its protein is CASTPAPSEYNEQFF. The rearrangement uses TRBV5-4 and TRBJ2-1, with D possibly TRBD2 on 6 matching bases. Germline V lookup: CDR1 SGHNT, CDR2 YYREEE (reference sequence). This CDR3 has 15 residues. Trimming took 6 bases from V and 4 from J, leaving 17 bases between them.

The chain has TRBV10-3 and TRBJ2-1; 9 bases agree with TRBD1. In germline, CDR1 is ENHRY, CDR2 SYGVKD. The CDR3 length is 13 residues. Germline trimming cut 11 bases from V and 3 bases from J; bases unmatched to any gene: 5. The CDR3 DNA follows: TGTGCCGCGGCGGGACAGGGCTACAATGAGCAGTTCTTC. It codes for CAAAGQGYNEQFF.

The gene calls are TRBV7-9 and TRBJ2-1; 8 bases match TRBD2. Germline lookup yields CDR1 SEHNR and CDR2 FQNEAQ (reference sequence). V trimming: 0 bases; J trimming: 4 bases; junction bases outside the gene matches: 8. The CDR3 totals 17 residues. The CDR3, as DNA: TGTGCCAGCAGCTTAGCCCCGGGGACTAGTCGTTACAATGAGCAGTTCTTC. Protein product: CASSLAPGTSRYNEQFF.

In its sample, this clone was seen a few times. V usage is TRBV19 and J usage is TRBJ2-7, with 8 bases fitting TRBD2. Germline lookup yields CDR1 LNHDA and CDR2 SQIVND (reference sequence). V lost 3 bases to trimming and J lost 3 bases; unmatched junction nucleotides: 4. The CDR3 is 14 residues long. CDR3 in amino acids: CASSISLAGYEQYF. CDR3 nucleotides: TGTGCCAGTAGTATTTCCCTAGCGGGCTACGAGCAGTACTTC.

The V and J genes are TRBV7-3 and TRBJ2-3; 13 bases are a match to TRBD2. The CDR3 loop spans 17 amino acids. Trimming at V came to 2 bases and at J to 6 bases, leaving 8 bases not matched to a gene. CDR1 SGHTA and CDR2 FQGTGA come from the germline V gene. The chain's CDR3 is CASSLGTSGTLTDTQYF. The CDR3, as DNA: TGTGCCAGCAGCTTAGGGACTAGCGGGACCCTTACGGATACGCAGTATTTT. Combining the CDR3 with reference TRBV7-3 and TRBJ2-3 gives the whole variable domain GAGVSQTPSNKVTEKGKYVELRCDPISGHTALYWYRQSLGQGPEFLIYFQGTGAADDSGLPNDRFFAVRPEGSVSTLKIQRTERGDSAVYLCASSLGTSGTLTDTQYFGPGTRLTVL.

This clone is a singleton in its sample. The CDR3 DNA is TGCGCCAGCAGCTCCCCACAGGGAGACACAGATACGCAGTATTTT. Translated, it gives CASSSPQGDTDTQYF. V gene TRBV5-1 combines with J gene TRBJ2-3; possibly TRBD1 for D (6 bases). The CDR3 is 15 amino acids. Per the germline V gene, CDR1 is SGHRS and CDR2 is YFSETQ. Trimming cost V 3 bases and J 2 bases, with 13 bases left between them.

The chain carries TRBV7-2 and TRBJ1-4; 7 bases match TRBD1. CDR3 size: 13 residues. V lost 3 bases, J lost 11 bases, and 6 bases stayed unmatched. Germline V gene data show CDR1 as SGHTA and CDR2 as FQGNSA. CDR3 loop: CASSFVWDSKLFF. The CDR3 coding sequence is TGTGCCAGCAGCTTTGTCTGGGACAGCAAACTGTTTTTT.

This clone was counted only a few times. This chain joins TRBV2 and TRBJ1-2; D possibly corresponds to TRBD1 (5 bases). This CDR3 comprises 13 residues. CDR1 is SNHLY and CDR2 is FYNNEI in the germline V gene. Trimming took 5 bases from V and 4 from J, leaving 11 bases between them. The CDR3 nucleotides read TGTGCCAGCAGTTCCGGACAAACCTATGGCTACACCTTC. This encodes CASSSGQTYGYTF. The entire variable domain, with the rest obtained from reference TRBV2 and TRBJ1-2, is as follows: EPEVTQTPSHQVTQMGQEVILRCVPISNHLYFYWYRQILGQKVEFLVSFYNNEISEKSEIFDDQFSVERPDGSNFTLKIRSTKLEDSAMYFCASSSGQTYGYTFGSGTRLTVV.

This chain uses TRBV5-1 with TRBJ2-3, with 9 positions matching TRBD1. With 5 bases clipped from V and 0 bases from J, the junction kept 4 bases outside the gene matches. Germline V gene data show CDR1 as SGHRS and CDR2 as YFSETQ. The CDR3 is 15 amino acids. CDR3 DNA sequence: TGCGCCAGCAGTCCCGGGACAGGGAGCACAGATACGCAGTATTTT. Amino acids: CASSPGTGSTDTQYF.

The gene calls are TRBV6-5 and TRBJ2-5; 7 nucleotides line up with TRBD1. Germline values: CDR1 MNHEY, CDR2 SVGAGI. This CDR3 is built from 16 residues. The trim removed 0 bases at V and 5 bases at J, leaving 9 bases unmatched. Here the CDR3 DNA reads TGTGCCAGCAGTTACTCACCACAGGGGCTACCGGAGACCCAGTACTTC. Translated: CASSYSPQGLPETQYF.

CDR3 loop: CASTPSGIGVDTGELFF. The CDR3 bases are TGTGCCAGCACCCCTAGCGGGATAGGAGTTGACACCGGGGAGCTGTTTTTT. V gene TRBV6-4 combines with J gene TRBJ2-2; TRBD2 agrees at 9 bases. CDR1 is MRHNA, CDR2 SNTAGT, per germline. CDR3 length equals 17 residues. V trimming: 7 bases; J trimming: 3 bases; junction bases outside the gene matches: 12.

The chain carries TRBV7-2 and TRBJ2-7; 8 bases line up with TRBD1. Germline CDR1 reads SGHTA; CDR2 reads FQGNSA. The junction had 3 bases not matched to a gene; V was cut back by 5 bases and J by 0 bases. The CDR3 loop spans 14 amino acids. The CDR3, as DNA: TGTGCCAGCAGCCTGGGACAGGACTCCTACGAGCAGTACTTC. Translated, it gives CASSLGQDSYEQYF.

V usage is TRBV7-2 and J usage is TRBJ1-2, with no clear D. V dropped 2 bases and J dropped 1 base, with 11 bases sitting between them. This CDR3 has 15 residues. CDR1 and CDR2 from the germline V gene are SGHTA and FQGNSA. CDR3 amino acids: CASSLPVSGNYGYTF. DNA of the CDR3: TGTGCCAGCAGCTTACCAGTGTCGGGTAACTATGGCTACACCTTC.

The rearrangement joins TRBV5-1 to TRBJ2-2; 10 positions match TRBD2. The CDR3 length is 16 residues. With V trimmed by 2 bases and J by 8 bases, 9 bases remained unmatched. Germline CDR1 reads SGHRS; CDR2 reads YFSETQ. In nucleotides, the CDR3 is TGCGCCAGCAGCTTCGGTGGTAGCGGGAGGATGGGGGAGCTGTTTTTT. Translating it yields CASSFGGSGRMGELFF. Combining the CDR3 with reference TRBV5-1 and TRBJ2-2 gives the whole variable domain KAGVTQTPRYLIKTRGQQVTLSCSPISGHRSVSWYQQTPGQGLQFLFEYFSETQRNKGNFPGRFSGRQFSNSRSEMNVSTLELGDSALYLCASSFGGSGRMGELFFGEGSRLTVL.

The CDR3 nucleotides read TGTGCCAGCGGCTCCGGGGGGGGGCGCTTGACTGAAGCTTTCTTT. It yields the protein CASGSGGGRLTEAFF. The rearrangement links TRBV11-1 to TRBJ1-1; TRBD1 might be the D (6 bases). Per germline, CDR1 SGHAT and CDR2 FQDESV (reference sequence). This CDR3 comprises 15 residues. V was shortened by 8 bases and J by 5 bases, with 21 bases between the two germline ends.

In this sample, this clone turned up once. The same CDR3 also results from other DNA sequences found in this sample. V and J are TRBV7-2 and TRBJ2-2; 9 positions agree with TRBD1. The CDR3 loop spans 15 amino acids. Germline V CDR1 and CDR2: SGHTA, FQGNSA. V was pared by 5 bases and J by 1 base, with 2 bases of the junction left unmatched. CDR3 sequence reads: CASSLGQGNTGELFF. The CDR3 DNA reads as TGTGCCAGCAGCCTGGGACAGGGGAACACCGGGGAGCTGTTTTTT.

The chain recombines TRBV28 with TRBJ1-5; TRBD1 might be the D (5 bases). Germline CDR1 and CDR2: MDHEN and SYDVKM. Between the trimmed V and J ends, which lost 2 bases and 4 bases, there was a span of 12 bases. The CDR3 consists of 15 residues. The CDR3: CASSLPRGGNQPQHF. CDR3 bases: TGTGCCAGCAGTTTACCGCGGGGGGGAAATCAGCCCCAGCATTTT.

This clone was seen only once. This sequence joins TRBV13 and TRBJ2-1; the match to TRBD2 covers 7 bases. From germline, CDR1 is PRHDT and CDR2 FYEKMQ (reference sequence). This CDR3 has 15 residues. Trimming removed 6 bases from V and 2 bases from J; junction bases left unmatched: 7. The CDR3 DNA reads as TGTGCCAGCAGTAGATCGGGAGGAACCTACAATGAGCAGTTCTTC. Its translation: CASSRSGGTYNEQFF.